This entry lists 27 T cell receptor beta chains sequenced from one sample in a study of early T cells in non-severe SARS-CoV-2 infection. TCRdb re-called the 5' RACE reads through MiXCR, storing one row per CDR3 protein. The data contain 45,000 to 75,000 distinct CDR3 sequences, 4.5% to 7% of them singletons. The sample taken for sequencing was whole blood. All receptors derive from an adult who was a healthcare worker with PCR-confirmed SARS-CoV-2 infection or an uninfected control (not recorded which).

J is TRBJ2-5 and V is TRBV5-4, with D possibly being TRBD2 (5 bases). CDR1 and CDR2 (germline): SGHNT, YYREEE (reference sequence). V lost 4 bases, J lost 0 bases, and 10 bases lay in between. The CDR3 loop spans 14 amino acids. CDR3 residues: CASSLAGDQETQYF. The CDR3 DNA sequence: TGTGCCAGCAGCCTGGCCGGGGACCAAGAGACCCAGTACTTC. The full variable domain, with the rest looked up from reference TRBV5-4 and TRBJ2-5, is ETGVTQSPTHLIKTRGQQVTLRCSSQSGHNTVSWYQQALGQGPQFIFQYYREEENGRGNFPPRFSGLQFPNYSSELNVNALELDDSALYLCASSLAGDQETQYFGPGTRLLVL.

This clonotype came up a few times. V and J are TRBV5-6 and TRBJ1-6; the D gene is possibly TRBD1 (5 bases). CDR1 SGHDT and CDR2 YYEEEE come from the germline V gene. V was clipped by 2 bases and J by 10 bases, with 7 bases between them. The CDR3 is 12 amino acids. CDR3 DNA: TGTGCCAGCAGCTTCGGGGGATCACCCCTCCACTTT. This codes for CASSFGGSPLHF. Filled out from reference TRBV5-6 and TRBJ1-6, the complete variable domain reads DAGVTQSPTHLIKTRGQQVTLRCSPKSGHDTVSWYQQALGQGPQFIFQYYEEEERQRGNFPDRFSGHQFPNYSSELNVNALLLGDSALYLCASSFGGSPLHFGNGTRLTVT.

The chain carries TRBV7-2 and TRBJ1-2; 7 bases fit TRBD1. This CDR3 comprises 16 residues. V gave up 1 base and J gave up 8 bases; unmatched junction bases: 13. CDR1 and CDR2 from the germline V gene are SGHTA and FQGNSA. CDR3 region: CASSLGGRRGQKGYTF. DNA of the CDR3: TGTGCCAGCAGCTTAGGAGGAAGGAGGGGGCAGAAAGGCTACACCTTC.

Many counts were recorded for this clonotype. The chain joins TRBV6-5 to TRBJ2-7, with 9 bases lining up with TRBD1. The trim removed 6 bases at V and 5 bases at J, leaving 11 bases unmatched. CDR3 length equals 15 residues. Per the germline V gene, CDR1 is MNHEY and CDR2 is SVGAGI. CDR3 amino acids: CASRPPGQGQDEQYF. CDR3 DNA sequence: TGTGCCAGCAGGCCTCCGGGACAGGGTCAGGACGAGCAGTACTTC.

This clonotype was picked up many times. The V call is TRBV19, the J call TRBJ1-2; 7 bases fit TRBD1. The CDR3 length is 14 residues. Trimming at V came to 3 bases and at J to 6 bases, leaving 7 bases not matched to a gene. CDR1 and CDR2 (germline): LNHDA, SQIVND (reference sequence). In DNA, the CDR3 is TGTGCCAGTAGTATCGTGACAGGGTTGGATGGCTACACCTTC. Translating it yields CASSIVTGLDGYTF.

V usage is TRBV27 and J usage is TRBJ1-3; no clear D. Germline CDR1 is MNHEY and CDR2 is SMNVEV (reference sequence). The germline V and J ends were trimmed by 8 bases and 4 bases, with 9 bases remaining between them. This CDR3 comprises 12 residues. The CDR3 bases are TGTGCCAGCGCCACACAGGGAAACACCATATATTTT. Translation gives CASATQGNTIYF.

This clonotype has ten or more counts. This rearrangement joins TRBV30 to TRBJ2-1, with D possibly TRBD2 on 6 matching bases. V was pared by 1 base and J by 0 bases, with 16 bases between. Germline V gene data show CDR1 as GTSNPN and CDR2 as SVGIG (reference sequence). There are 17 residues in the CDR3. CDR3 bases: TGTGCCTGGAGTGCCCCCCGGGACTCAAGCTCCTACAATGAGCAGTTCTTC. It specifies CAWSAPRDSSSYNEQFF.

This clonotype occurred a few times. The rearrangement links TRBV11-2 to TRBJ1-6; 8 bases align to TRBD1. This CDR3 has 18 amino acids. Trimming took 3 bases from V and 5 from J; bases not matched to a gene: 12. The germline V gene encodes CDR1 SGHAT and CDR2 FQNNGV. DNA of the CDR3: TGTGCCAGCAGCTTTCTTCCTAATACAGGGGGAAATAATTCACCCCTCCACTTT. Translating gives CASSFLPNTGGNNSPLHF.

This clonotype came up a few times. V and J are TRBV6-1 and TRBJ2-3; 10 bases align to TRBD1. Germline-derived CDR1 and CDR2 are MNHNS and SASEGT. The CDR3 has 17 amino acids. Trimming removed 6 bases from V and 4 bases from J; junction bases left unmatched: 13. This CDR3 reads CASSVHRDRGSADTQYF. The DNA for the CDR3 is TGTGCCAGCAGCGTCCATCGGGACAGGGGCAGTGCAGATACGCAGTATTTT.

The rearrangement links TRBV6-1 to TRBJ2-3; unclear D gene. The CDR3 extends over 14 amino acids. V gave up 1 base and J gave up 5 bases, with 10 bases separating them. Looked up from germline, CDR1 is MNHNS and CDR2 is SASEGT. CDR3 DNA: TGTGCCAGCAGTGAAGGTACGGGTCGAGATACGCAGTATTTT. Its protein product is CASSEGTGRDTQYF.

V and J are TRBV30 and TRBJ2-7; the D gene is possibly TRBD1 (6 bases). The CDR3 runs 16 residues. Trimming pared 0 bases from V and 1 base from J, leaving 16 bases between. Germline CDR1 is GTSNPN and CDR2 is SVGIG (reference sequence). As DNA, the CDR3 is TGTGCCTGGAGTGTAAGGGGCCAGGGGACATCCTACGAGCAGTACTTC. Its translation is CAWSVRGQGTSYEQYF.

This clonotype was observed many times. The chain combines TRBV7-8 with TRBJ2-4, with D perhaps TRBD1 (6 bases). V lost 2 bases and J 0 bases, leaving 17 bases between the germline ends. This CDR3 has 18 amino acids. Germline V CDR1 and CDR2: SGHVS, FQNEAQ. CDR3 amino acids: CASSLLPGHLLAKNIQYF. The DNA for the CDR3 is TGTGCCAGCAGCTTACTCCCGGGACACCTCTTAGCCAAAAACATTCAGTACTTC.

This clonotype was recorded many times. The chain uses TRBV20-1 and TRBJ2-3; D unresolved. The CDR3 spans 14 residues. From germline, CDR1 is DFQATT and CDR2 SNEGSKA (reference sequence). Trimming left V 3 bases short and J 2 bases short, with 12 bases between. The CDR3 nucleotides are TGCAGTGCTAGGGACCCCTTTGACACAGATACGCAGTATTTT. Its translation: CSARDPFDTDTQYF.

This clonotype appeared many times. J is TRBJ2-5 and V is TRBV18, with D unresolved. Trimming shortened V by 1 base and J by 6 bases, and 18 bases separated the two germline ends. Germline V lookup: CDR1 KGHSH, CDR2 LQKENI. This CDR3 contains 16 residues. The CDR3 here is CASSPLIAEKRQTQYF. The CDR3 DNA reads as TGTGCCAGCTCACCACTGATCGCGGAGAAACGCCAGACCCAGTACTTC.

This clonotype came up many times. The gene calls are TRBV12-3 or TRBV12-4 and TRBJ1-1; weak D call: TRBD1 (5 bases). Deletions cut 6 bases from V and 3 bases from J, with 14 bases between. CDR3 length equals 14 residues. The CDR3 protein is CASRLAGRHTEAFF. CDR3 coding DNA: TGTGCCAGCAGGTTGGCAGGGCGACACACTGAAGCTTTCTTT.

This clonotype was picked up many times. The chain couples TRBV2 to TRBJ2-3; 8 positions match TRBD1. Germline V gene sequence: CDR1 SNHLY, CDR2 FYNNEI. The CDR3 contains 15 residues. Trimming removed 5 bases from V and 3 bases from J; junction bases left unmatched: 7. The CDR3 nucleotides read TGTGCCAGCAGTTTCCGACAGGGGATAACAGATACGCAGTATTTT. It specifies CASSFRQGITDTQYF.

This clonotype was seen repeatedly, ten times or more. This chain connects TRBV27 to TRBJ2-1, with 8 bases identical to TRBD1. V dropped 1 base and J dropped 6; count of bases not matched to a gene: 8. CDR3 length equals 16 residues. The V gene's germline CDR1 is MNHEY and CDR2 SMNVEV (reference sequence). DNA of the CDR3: TGTGCCAGCAGTTTATATCAGGGGGCGCTGGTCAATGAGCAGTTCTTC. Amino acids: CASSLYQGALVNEQFF.

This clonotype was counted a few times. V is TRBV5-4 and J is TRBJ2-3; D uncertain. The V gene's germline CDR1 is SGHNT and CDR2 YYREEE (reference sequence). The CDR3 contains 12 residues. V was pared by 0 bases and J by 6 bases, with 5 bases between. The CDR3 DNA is TGTGCCAGCAGCTTGGAAGGGGATACGCAGTATTTT. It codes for CASSLEGDTQYF.

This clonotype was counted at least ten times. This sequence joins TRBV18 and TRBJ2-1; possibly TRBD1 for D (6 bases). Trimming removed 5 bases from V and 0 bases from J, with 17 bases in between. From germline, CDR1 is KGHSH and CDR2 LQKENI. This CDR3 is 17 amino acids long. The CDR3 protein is CASSLPGTRSSYNEQFF. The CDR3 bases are TGTGCCAGCTCATTGCCCGGGACAAGGAGCTCCTACAATGAGCAGTTCTTC.

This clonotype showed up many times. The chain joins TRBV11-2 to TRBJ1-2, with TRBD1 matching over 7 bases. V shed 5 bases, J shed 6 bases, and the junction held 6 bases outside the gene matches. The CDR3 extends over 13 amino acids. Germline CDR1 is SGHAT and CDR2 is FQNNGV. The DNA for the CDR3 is TGTGCCAGCAGCCTGGGACAGTGGGATGGCTACACCTTC. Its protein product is CASSLGQWDGYTF.

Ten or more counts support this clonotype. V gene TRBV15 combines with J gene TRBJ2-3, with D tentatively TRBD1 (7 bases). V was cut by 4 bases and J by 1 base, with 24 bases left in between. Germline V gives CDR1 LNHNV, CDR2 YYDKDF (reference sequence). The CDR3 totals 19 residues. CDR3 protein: CATSTTGAGGRVGTDTQYF. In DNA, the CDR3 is TGTGCCACCAGCACGACGGGGGCAGGGGGGAGAGTGGGCACAGATACGCAGTATTTT.

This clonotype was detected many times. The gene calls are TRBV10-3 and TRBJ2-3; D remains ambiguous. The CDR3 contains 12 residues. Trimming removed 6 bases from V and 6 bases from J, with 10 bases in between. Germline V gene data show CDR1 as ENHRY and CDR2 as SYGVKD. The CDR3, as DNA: TGTGCCATCAGCACCTACGGGGATACGCAGTATTTT. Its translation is CAISTYGDTQYF.

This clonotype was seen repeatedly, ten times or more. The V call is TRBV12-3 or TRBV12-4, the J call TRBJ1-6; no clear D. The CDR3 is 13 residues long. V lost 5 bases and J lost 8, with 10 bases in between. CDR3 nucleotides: TGTGCCAGCAGTAGCGACCGGTATTCACCCCTCCACTTT. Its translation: CASSSDRYSPLHF.

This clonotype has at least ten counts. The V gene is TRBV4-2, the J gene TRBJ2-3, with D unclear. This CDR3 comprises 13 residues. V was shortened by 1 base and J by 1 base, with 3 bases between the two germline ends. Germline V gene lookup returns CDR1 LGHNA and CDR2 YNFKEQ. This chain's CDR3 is CASSQGRTDTQYF. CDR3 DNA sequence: TGTGCCAGCAGCCAAGGGCGCACAGATACGCAGTATTTT.

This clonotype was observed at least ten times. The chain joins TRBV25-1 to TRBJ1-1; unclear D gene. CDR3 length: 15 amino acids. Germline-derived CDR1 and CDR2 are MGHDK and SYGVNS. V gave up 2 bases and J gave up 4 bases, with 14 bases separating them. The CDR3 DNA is TGTGCCAGCAGTGAACCGTTGGGCGGAAGCACTGAAGCTTTCTTT. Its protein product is CASSEPLGGSTEAFF.

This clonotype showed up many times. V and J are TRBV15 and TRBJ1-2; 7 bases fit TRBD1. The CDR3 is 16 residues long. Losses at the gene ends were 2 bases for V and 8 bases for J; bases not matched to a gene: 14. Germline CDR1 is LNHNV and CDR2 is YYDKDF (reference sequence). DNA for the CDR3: TGTGCCACCAGCAGACTCTATGACAGGGTGGTGAGAGGCTACACCTTC. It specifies CATSRLYDRVVRGYTF.

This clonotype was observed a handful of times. The CDR3 loop reads CASSSLASGDYGYTF. CDR3 coding DNA: TGTGCCAGCAGTTCCCTGGCGTCTGGGGACTATGGCTACACCTTC. The chain has TRBV28 and TRBJ1-2, with unresolved D. Germline V lookup: CDR1 MDHEN, CDR2 SYDVKM. This CDR3 spans 15 amino acids. V shed 4 bases and J shed 3 bases, with 15 bases lying between them.